Detailed here is one T cell receptor (beta chain). This receptor's antigen is unknown. Per-base quality was not reported, and no clone a single base away is much larger than it. Using the deep immunoSEQ assay, multiplex PCR amplified TCR CDR3 regions from genomic DNA. Extracted genomic DNA from each cell subset was spread evenly across all wells of several immunoSEQ 96-well plates, with each plate serving as a replicate. For sorted subsets, each replicate PCR was loaded with 200 to 250 ng genomic DNA, equivalent to 32,000 or so T cell genomes. Purified libraries were quantified with a Qubit 3.0 fluorometer, sized on a Bioanalyzer 2100, and re-quantified with the KAPA Library Quantification kit. A separate single-read 150-cycle Illumina NextSeq 550 flow cell was used to sequence each immunoSEQ 96-well plate. In the source study's methods: Because the immunoSEQ output held only junctional sequences and lacked quality scores, the filtering could not match the filtering applied to full-length reads. To assign V/J genes and CDR3, sequences were annotated using PyIR, a Python wrapper for IgBLAST v1.9, with IMGT germline references. Reads were filtered out if the reads had weak V/J assignments (E-value above 1e-6), no CDR3, stop codons, out-of-frame junctions, or ambiguous translated residues. V3J clonotypes were defined by identical inferred V gene, J gene, and CDR3 amino acid sequence. Percentage overlap between repertoires was calculated by dividing the number of shared unique clonotypes by the size of the smaller repertoire. RTK rarefaction, the Chao1 estimator, and Recon v2.1 estimates of unobserved clonotypes were used to assess repertoire richness. Generation probabilities for all TCRbeta clonotypes obtained by the gDNA method from four donors were computed using OLGA. Not all clones reach the TCRdb copy of this immuneACCESS table, which keeps in-frame sequences only. Checked studies attribute under half of the gap to unresolved V genes and leave the rest unexplained. V, J and clone size reflect that table, while D and trimming were determined from the DNA. The sample contains 1 million to 1.3 million clones, around three quarters of them found a single time. The biggest ten clones account for around 0.61% of the sample.

Healthy HIV-negative adults with no recently reported acute infections or vaccinations were included as donors. Only Caucasian adults living in Nashville, Tennessee, USA were represented among the donors. CD4+ T cells were enriched by magnetic negative selection, after which naive cells were positively selected on CD45RA and the negative fraction was taken as the memory subset. Blood was collected by leukapheresis, and PBMCs were isolated by Ficoll-Histopaque density gradient centrifugation and then cryopreserved in liquid nitrogen vapor phase. Analytical flow cytometry was used to check the purity and quantity of each magnetically sorted T cell population. Each sorted fraction had its genomic DNA isolated and then quantified by UV absorbance on a Nanodrop 2000c. This sample is drawn from a study of shared clonotypes between healthy human individuals (dated by TCRdb to about 2020). As for the study more broadly: Three men and a couple of women, aged 18 to 49 years, made up the cohort. For each donor, CD4 naive and CD4 memory were each run on three plates, CD8 naive on two plates, and CD8 memory on one plate. Blood TCR repertoires of a handful of healthy adults were deeply sequenced to estimate repertoire size and the extent of clonotype sharing between individuals. Libraries were prepared and TCR repertoires were sequenced by different laboratories using diverse techniques, in order to increase sequencing depth and limit assay-specific biases. Between about 0.94 and 8.9 billion PBMCs per donor were obtained by leukapheresis. General findings and caveats noted by the study authors: Because the study included only a small number of donors, the genetic and exposure-history diversity represented was limited. Compared with non-shared clonotypes, clonotypes shared by all four sorted-subset donors had higher generation probabilities. Sampling was restricted to blood, and TCR repertoires in tissue are likely to differ from TCR repertoires in blood. Even with the large sequencing depth, rarefaction of the sorted-subset datasets indicated that sequencing was incomplete. Estimated clonotype richness was generally larger for naive than for memory subsets. Across a handful of donors, 5% to 6% of naive CD4, more than 3% of naive CD8, 2% to 2.5% of memory CD4, and approximately 0.4% of memory CD8 clonotypes were shared. Pairwise subsampling indicated that sequencing depth was expected to affect the degree of clonotype sharing among donors.

A distance of 20 bases separates the germline ends of V and J, which lose 5 bases and 7 bases respectively. According to the germline V gene (reference sequence), CDR1 reads LNHNV and CDR2 reads YYDKDF. The CDR3 goes from the cysteine to the phenylalanine over 16 residues. Only the CDR3 part of the read is kept: 48 bases, read in frame from the first base. The sequenced sample was memory CD4+ T cells from PBMCs. Taken with the paper, the label for cell subset or site translates to: CD45RA-negative fraction. This receptor was obtained from a man in his late teens or twenties in good health. Some clones in this sample may be carry-over from other donors' samples. The chain is assembled from TRBV15 and TRBJ1-4, with the D gene uncertain. The DNA sequence reads TGTGCCACCAGCTGGGGAGATCCAGCCCATTTTGAAAAACTGTTTTTT. Translation gives CATSWGDPAHFEKLFF.